Listed below are T cell receptor beta chains from one sample, sequenced in a study of blood T cell repertoires in COVID-19. Here immunoSEQ multiplex PCR was the method, and the copy in TCRdb shows in-frame clones only, minus some. The data contain approximately 440,000 clones, about 90% of them singletons. Sequences were obtained from PBMCs or T cells enriched from blood (not recorded which). All receptors derive from a man between 18 and 35 years old who had recovered from COVID-19. The CDR3 runs from the conserved cysteine through the conserved F or W. The D gene is left open where the match is weak. Some rows mark clone size as missing; the rest say once, few, many or name a class of expanded clone.

v_call: TRBV11-2
j_call: TRBJ2-7
d_call: .
clone_size: .
cdr3_aa: CASSLISYEQYF
cdr3_nt: TGTGCCAGCAGCTTGATCAGCTACGAGCAGTACTTC

v_call: TRBV7-3
j_call: TRBJ2-1
d_call: .
clone_size: once
cdr3_aa: CASSLIQGNEQFF
cdr3_nt: TGTGCCAGCAGCTTGATCCAGGGCAATGAGCAGTTCTTC

v_call: TRBV28
j_call: TRBJ1-2
d_call: TRBD1
clone_size: .
cdr3_aa: CASSFGQGPRTSGYTF
cdr3_nt: TGTGCCAGCAGTTTTGGACAGGGCCCGAGAACGTCGGGCTACACCTTC

v_call: TRBV19
j_call: TRBJ1-6
d_call: .
clone_size: .
cdr3_aa: CASSIRQDSPLHF
cdr3_nt: TGTGCCAGTAGTATACGACAAGATTCACCCCTCCACTTT

v_call: TRBV9
j_call: TRBJ1-2
d_call: TRBD1
clone_size: .
cdr3_aa: CASRVTGGGYTF
cdr3_nt: TGTGCCAGCAGGGTGACAGGGGGAGGCTACACCTTC

v_call: TRBV4-1
j_call: TRBJ1-1
d_call: .
clone_size: .
cdr3_aa: CASSQGSSWNTEAFF
cdr3_nt: TGCGCCAGCAGCCAAGGTAGCAGTTGGAACACTGAAGCTTTCTTT

v_call: TRBV10-3
j_call: TRBJ1-1
d_call: .
clone_size: .
cdr3_aa: CAISDGGFTEAFF
cdr3_nt: TGTGCCATCAGTGACGGGGGGTTCACTGAAGCTTTCTTT

v_call: TRBV9
j_call: TRBJ2-1
d_call: .
clone_size: .
cdr3_aa: CASSPFSRGSLEQFF
cdr3_nt: TGTGCCAGCAGCCCGTTTTCTCGGGGATCGCTTGAGCAGTTCTTC

v_call: TRBV27
j_call: TRBJ1-6
d_call: TRBD1
clone_size: .
cdr3_aa: CASSPGTGNNSPLHF
cdr3_nt: TGTGCCAGCAGCCCCGGGACAGGGAATAATTCACCCCTCCACTTT

v_call: TRBV27
j_call: TRBJ1-6
d_call: TRBD1
clone_size: .
cdr3_aa: CASSPLTGRNSPLHF
cdr3_nt: TGTGCCAGCAGTCCTCTGACAGGGAGGAATTCACCCCTCCACTTT

v_call: TRBV3-1/TRBV3-2
j_call: TRBJ2-2
d_call: TRBD2
clone_size: .
cdr3_aa: CASSQYWGLARTGELFF
cdr3_nt: TGTGCCAGCAGCCAATATTGGGGACTAGCGCGGACCGGGGAGCTGTTTTTT

v_call: TRBV6-5
j_call: TRBJ2-3
d_call: .
clone_size: .
cdr3_aa: CASAATQVSDTQYF
cdr3_nt: TGTGCCAGCGCGGCTACTCAAGTCTCAGATACGCAGTATTTT

v_call: TRBV28
j_call: TRBJ2-7
d_call: .
clone_size: .
cdr3_aa: CASSQDIYEQYF
cdr3_nt: TGTGCCAGCAGTCAAGACATTTACGAGCAGTACTTC

v_call: TRBV5-1
j_call: TRBJ1-1
d_call: .
clone_size: .
cdr3_aa: CASSIRQASLYTEAFF
cdr3_nt: TGCGCCAGCAGCATTCGACAGGCCAGTTTGTACACTGAAGCTTTCTTT

v_call: TRBV2
j_call: TRBJ1-1
d_call: .
clone_size: .
cdr3_aa: CASTLRVQGDWGTEAFF
cdr3_nt: TGTGCCAGCACCCTAAGAGTACAGGGCGACTGGGGCACTGAAGCTTTCTTT

v_call: TRBV28
j_call: TRBJ2-7
d_call: TRBD1
clone_size: .
cdr3_aa: CASSFSGQGLYEQYF
cdr3_nt: TGTGCCAGCAGTTTTTCGGGACAGGGCCTCTACGAGCAGTACTTC

v_call: TRBV7-9
j_call: TRBJ2-3
d_call: TRBD2
clone_size: .
cdr3_aa: CASSSGLAADTQYF
cdr3_nt: TGTGCCAGCAGCTCGGGACTAGCGGCAGATACGCAGTATTTT

v_call: TRBV2
j_call: TRBJ1-6
d_call: .
clone_size: .
cdr3_aa: CASSKDSYNSPLHF
cdr3_nt: TGTGCCAGCAGCAAGGACAGCTATAATTCACCCCTCCACTTT

v_call: TRBV24-1
j_call: TRBJ2-2
d_call: TRBD1
clone_size: .
cdr3_aa: CATSDYPGQGASGELFF
cdr3_nt: TGTGCCACCAGTGACTACCCGGGACAGGGGGCTTCCGGGGAGCTGTTTTTT

v_call: TRBV5-1
j_call: TRBJ1-2
d_call: TRBD1
clone_size: .
cdr3_aa: CASSPGQGFGYTF
cdr3_nt: TGCGCCAGCAGCCCGGGACAGGGCTTTGGCTACACCTTC

v_call: TRBV5-1
j_call: TRBJ2-2
d_call: TRBD1
clone_size: .
cdr3_aa: CASSRDRNTGELFF
cdr3_nt: TGCGCCAGCAGCCGGGACAGGAACACCGGGGAGCTGTTTTTT

v_call: TRBV15
j_call: TRBJ1-6
d_call: .
clone_size: .
cdr3_aa: CATSRDRSPGKTSPLHF
cdr3_nt: TGTGCCACCAGCAGAGATCGATCTCCGGGGAAAACTTCACCCCTCCACTTT

v_call: TRBV6-5
j_call: TRBJ1-1
d_call: .
clone_size: .
cdr3_aa: CASSDTVAFF
cdr3_nt: TGTGCCAGCAGCGACACCGTAGCTTTCTTT

v_call: TRBV2
j_call: TRBJ1-1
d_call: .
clone_size: few
cdr3_aa: CASNKGGEAFF
cdr3_nt: TGTGCCAGCAATAAGGGGGGGGAAGCTTTCTTT

v_call: TRBV30
j_call: TRBJ1-5
d_call: TRBD1
clone_size: .
cdr3_aa: CAWTSGGDQPQHF
cdr3_nt: TGTGCCTGGACTTCAGGGGGCGATCAGCCCCAGCATTTT